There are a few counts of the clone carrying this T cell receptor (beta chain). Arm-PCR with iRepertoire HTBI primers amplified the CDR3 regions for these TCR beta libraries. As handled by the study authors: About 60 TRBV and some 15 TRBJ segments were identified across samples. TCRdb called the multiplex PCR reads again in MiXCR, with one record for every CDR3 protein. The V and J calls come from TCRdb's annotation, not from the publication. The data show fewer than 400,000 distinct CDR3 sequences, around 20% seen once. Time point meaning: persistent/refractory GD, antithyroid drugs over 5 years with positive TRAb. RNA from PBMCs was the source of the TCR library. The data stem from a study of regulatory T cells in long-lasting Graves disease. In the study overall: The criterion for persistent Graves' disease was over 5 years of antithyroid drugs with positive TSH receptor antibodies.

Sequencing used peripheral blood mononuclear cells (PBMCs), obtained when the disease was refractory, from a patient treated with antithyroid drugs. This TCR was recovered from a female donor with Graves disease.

As DNA, the CDR3 is TGTGCCAGCTCACCAAGGGACAGACCCCAAGAGACCCAGTACTTC. As protein: CASSPRDRPQETQYF. The chain combines TRBV18 with TRBJ2-5, with TRBD1 matching over 7 bases. After removal of 2 bases from V and 1 base from J, the junction contained 4 bases not matched to a gene. The CDR3 is 15 amino acids. The germline gives CDR1 KGHSH, CDR2 LQKENI.